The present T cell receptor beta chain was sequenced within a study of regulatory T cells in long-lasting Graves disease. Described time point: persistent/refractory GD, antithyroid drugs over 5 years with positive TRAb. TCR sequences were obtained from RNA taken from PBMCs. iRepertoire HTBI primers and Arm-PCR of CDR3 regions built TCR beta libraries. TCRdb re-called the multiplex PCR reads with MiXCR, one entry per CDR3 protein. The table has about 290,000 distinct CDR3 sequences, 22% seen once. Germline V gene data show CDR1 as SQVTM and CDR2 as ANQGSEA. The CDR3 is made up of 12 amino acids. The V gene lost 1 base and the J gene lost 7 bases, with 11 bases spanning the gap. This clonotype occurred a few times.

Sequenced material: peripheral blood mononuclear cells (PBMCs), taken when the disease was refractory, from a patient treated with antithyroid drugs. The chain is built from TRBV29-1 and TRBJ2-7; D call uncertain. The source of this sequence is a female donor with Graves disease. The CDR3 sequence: CSVEVKPKEQYF. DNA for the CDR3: TGCAGCGTTGAAGTGAAGCCCAAGGAGCAGTACTTC.